This T cell receptor (beta chain) was sequenced during a study of Ad26.COV2.S vaccination and SARS-CoV-2 variants. Study-level information: Donor was one of the participants in the Ad26.COV2.S arm of the COV1001 trial.

Generated by immunoSEQ multiplex PCR, the TCRdb table keeps only in-frame clones and is missing some. The table shows around 500,000 clones, with 80% to 90% occurring only once. Study observations and caveats: With respect to non-spike TCR breadth, vaccine and placebo recipients were similar. Substantial breadth in spike-specific CD8+ and CD4+ T cell responses was reportedly seen after vaccination.

As concerns this clone: The target antigen is unknown.

Treatment in this sample: about 20 received Ad26.COV2.S at low or high dose, single or two shots; a few received placebo; per-sample allocation not given. The investigators took samples on day 63 after the first vaccine or placebo injection. At a Boston site, the person donating was an adult of 18-55 years. This CDR3 has 12 amino acids. CDR1 SGHRS and CDR2 YFSETQ come from the germline V gene. V dropped 4 bases and J dropped 2 bases, with 7 bases sitting between them. The specimen comprised peripheral blood, sampled in a trial of Ad26.COV2.S vaccine versus placebo. The receptor was derived from a person between 18 and 60 years old who received the Ad26.COV2.S COVID-19 vaccine or a placebo. The rearrangement links TRBV5-1 to TRBJ2-7; D is unresolved. DNA of the CDR3: TGCGCCAGCAGCCTGACGACCTACGAGCAGTACTTC. This gives the protein CASSLTTYEQYF.